The 29 T cell receptor beta chains given below trace back to one sample, sequenced in a study of T-cell reconstitution after alpha-beta-depleted transplantation in children. Researchers prepared the TCRbeta library using unique molecular identifiers, the study reports. TCRdb passed the PCR reads through MiXCR, listing each CDR3 protein once. The sample carries 300,000 or so distinct CDR3 sequences, approximately 23% recorded once. The input for sequencing was PBMCs, mostly from graft donor cells, taken 180 days after TCRalphabeta/CD19-depleted stem cell transplant. These receptors all stem from a male patient aged 10-17 years who had a stem cell transplant for acute lymphoblastic leukemia, so the T cells may come from the graft donor.

The CDR3, as DNA: TGTGCCAGCAGTTACCAGGACTCGGGGTGGGACGGAAACACCATATATTTT. It translates to CASSYQDSGWDGNTIYF. The V gene is TRBV6-5, the J gene TRBJ1-3; D is possibly TRBD1 (5 bases). Deletions cut 2 bases from V and 4 bases from J, with 18 bases between. The CDR3 is made up of 17 amino acids. In germline, CDR1 is MNHEY, CDR2 SVGAGI.

This chain uses TRBV6-5 with TRBJ2-1; TRBD2 matches 10 bases. J was trimmed by 6 bases and V by 3 bases; bases with no gene match: 5. This CDR3 contains 15 residues. The germline gives CDR1 MNHEY, CDR2 SVGAGI. The DNA of the CDR3 is TGTGCCAGCAGTTATCTACTAGCGGGACGCAATGAGCAGTTCTTC. Protein sequence: CASSYLLAGRNEQFF.

The chain couples TRBV7-8 to TRBJ1-1; TRBD1 agrees at 8 bases. CDR3 size: 15 residues. Germline values: CDR1 SGHVS, CDR2 FQNEAQ. With 2 bases clipped from V and 6 bases from J, the junction kept 8 bases outside the gene matches. The CDR3 nucleotides read TGTGCCAGCAGCTTAAGGGCCCCAGGGGGCCCTGAAGCTTTCTTT. It specifies CASSLRAPGGPEAFF.

This clonotype has more than one count but fewer than ten. The genes are TRBV13 and TRBJ2-3; 7 bases are shared with TRBD1. V trimming: 5 bases; J trimming: 2 bases; junction bases outside the gene matches: 10. The CDR3 has 16 residues. CDR1 is PRHDT, CDR2 FYEKMQ, per germline (reference sequence). The CDR3, as DNA: TGTGCCAGCAGCGGTGCCGGGACAGACTACACAGATACGCAGTATTTT. Translated, it gives CASSGAGTDYTDTQYF.

The genes are TRBV3-1 and TRBJ2-7; 13 nucleotides match TRBD2. Unmatched junction bases numbered 13, after V lost 4 bases and J lost 1 base. The CDR3 runs 19 residues. The germline CDR1 and CDR2 sequences are LGHDT and YNNKEL (reference sequence). Here the CDR3 reads CASSPKMRTSGRLSYEQYF. Written as DNA, the CDR3 is TGTGCCAGCAGCCCAAAAATGCGGACTAGCGGGAGATTATCCTACGAGCAGTACTTC.

This clonotype was recorded a few times. This chain links TRBV7-9 with TRBJ1-1; TRBD1 agrees at 7 bases. The trim removed 4 bases at V and 0 bases at J, leaving 11 bases unmatched. From germline, CDR1 is SEHNR and CDR2 FQNEAQ (reference sequence). The length of the CDR3 is 17 residues. The CDR3 DNA follows: TGTGCCAGCAGCTCACTACCGGGACAGACTATGAACACTGAAGCTTTCTTT. Translating it yields CASSSLPGQTMNTEAFF.

At least ten counts were recorded for this clonotype. This chain joins TRBV4-2 and TRBJ2-5; D gene uncertain. This CDR3 is built from 14 residues. V was trimmed by 4 bases and J by 2 bases, leaving 11 bases between them. Germline-derived CDR1 and CDR2 are LGHNA and YNFKEQ. CDR3 nucleotides: TGTGCCAGCAGCCGGTCGGACGGGCAAGAGACCCAGTACTTC. This translates into CASSRSDGQETQYF.

The genes are TRBV12-3 or TRBV12-4 and TRBJ1-2; TRBD1 aligns across 7 bases. The CDR3 runs to 16 residues. V shed 6 bases, J shed 4 bases, and the junction held 14 bases outside the gene matches. CDR3 bases: TGTGCCAGCAGCAACCTTAGACAGGGAGGATCCTATGGCTACACCTTC. Translated: CASSNLRQGGSYGYTF.

The chain joins TRBV18 to TRBJ2-7, with TRBD2 matching over 7 bases. V trimming: 4 bases; J trimming: 7 bases; junction bases outside the gene matches: 10. There are 14 residues in the CDR3. Germline values: CDR1 KGHSH, CDR2 LQKENI. In nucleotides, the CDR3 is TGTGCCAGCTCACTCCTAGCGGAGATGGTGGAGCAGTACTTC. It yields the protein CASSLLAEMVEQYF.

This sequence joins TRBV6-1 and TRBJ2-1; 11 nucleotides agree with TRBD2. The V segment lost 7 bases and the J segment 2 bases; nucleotides outside the gene matches: 4. The CDR3 covers 15 residues. Germline V gene data show CDR1 as MNHNS and CDR2 as SASEGT. The CDR3 coding sequence is TGTGCCAGCAACCCGACTAGCGGGGCCTACAATGAGCAGTTCTTC. This gives the protein CASNPTSGAYNEQFF.

There are a few counts of this clonotype. The chain joins TRBV7-8 to TRBJ2-5; no reliable D call. This CDR3 contains 14 residues. V lost 5 bases and J 5 bases, leaving 15 bases between the germline ends. Germline V gene data show CDR1 as SGHVS and CDR2 as FQNEAQ. As DNA, the CDR3 is TGTGCCAGCAGCCCCCAACGTGGTTGGGAGACCCAGTACTTC. Translation gives CASSPQRGWETQYF.

This chain joins TRBV5-1 and TRBJ2-7; D is undetermined. Germline assignment: CDR1 SGHRS and CDR2 YFSETQ. The CDR3 length is 13 residues. Trimming pared 1 base from V and 1 base from J, leaving 6 bases between. The CDR3 region is CASSLWVSYEQYF. CDR3 nucleotide sequence: TGCGCCAGCAGCTTGTGGGTATCCTACGAGCAGTACTTC.

This sequence joins TRBV14 and TRBJ2-1; the D is unclear. This CDR3 is 15 amino acids long. In germline, CDR1 is SGHDN, CDR2 FVKESK. V lost 0 bases and J lost 2, with 8 bases in between. The CDR3 bases are TGTGCCAGCAGCCAAGAGAAAGGGCCCTACAATGAGCAGTTCTTC. This translates into CASSQEKGPYNEQFF.

J is TRBJ2-1 and V is TRBV11-2; TRBD1 aligns across 7 bases. CDR3 size: 16 residues. V lost 5 bases and J lost 10; bases outside the gene matches: 17. CDR1 is SGHAT and CDR2 is FQNNGV in the germline V gene. In DNA form, the CDR3 reads TGTGCCAGCAGCCGACCGAGGGGGCTACTACCCTACGAGCAGTTCTTC. Translating gives CASSRPRGLLPYEQFF.

The V call is TRBV20-1, the J call TRBJ2-7; 9 bases line up with TRBD2. There are 19 residues in the CDR3. Germline values: CDR1 DFQATT, CDR2 SNEGSKA (reference sequence). The CDR3 region has the DNA TGCTGCGGACGGGTGATTGTAAGGCGGGAGGGCACGAGCCCTTACGAGCAGTACTTC. It codes for CCGRVIVRREGTSPYEQYF.

The chain carries TRBV29-1 and TRBJ2-5; D is perhaps TRBD1 or TRBD2 (5 bases each). This CDR3 has 18 amino acids. Germline lookup yields CDR1 SQVTM and CDR2 ANQGSEA. The germline V and J ends were trimmed by 7 bases and 5 bases, with 32 bases remaining between them. CDR3: CSAEKFAGANFHVETQYF. The CDR3 DNA is TGCAGCGCTGAGAAATTTGCCGGGGCTAATTTCCACGTGGAGACCCAGTACTTC.

The V call is TRBV20-1, the J call TRBJ2-1; 8 nucleotides match TRBD2. The CDR3 has 13 residues. The germline CDR1 and CDR2 sequences are DFQATT and SNEGSKA (reference sequence). V lost 3 bases, J lost 8 bases, and 6 bases stayed unmatched. The CDR3 DNA follows: TGCAGTGCTAGCGGGAGGGCCGGGTATGAGCAGTTCTTC. Its translation: CSASGRAGYEQFF.

The chain joins TRBV11-2 to TRBJ2-1; the D is unclear. With 0 bases removed from V and 8 bases from J, the gap between germline ends came to 11 bases. The V gene's germline CDR1 is SGHAT and CDR2 FQNNGV. The CDR3 covers 14 residues. CDR3 region: CASSLEAPQDEQFF. The CDR3 nucleotides read TGTGCCAGCAGCTTAGAAGCACCTCAGGATGAGCAGTTCTTC. The full variable domain, in which reference TRBV11-2 and TRBJ2-1 provide the parts outside the CDR3, is EAGVAQSPRYKIIEKRQSVAFWCNPISGHATLYWYQQILGQGPKLLIQFQNNGVVDDSQLPKDRFSAERLKGVDSTLKIQPAKLEDSAVYLCASSLEAPQDEQFFGPGTRLTVL.

In this sample, this clonotype turned up a few times. The V call is TRBV5-1, the J call TRBJ2-7, with TRBD2 matching over 15 bases. The CDR3 extends over 16 amino acids. The ends lost 3 bases at V and 2 bases at J; junction bases unmatched: 3. The germline V gene encodes CDR1 SGHRS and CDR2 YFSETQ. The CDR3 DNA reads TGCGCCAGCAGCTGGGGGACTAGCGGGAGGACCTACGAGCAGTACTTC. Its protein is CASSWGTSGRTYEQYF.

CDR3 protein: CASRPQGITYEQYF. CDR3 coding DNA: TGTGCCAGCAGGCCACAGGGGATTACCTACGAGCAGTACTTC. V and J are TRBV27 and TRBJ2-7; 7 nucleotides line up with TRBD1. Germline lookup yields CDR1 MNHEY and CDR2 SMNVEV (reference sequence). The CDR3 runs 14 residues. J gave up 2 bases and V 6 bases, and 7 bases lay outside the gene matches.

There are a few counts of this clonotype. The genes are TRBV12-3 or TRBV12-4 and TRBJ2-5; D possibly uses TRBD1 or TRBD2 (7 bases each). The V end lost 3 bases, the J end lost 4 bases, and 12 bases lay between the germline ends. The CDR3 totals 14 residues. CDR3 loop: CASSFSGGGETQYF. CDR3 DNA sequence: TGTGCCAGCAGTTTTTCAGGGGGGGGAGAGACCCAGTACTTC.

The chain recombines TRBV20-1 with TRBJ2-1; 7 positions match TRBD2. Germline values: CDR1 DFQATT, CDR2 SNEGSKA (reference sequence). The CDR3 is made up of 14 amino acids. After removal of 0 bases from V and 4 bases from J, the junction contained 3 bases not matched to a gene. DNA of the CDR3: TGCAGTGCTAGAGAAGCGGGACCGTACAATGAGCAGTTCTTC. This codes for CSAREAGPYNEQFF.

J is TRBJ2-3 and V is TRBV12-5; TRBD2 might be the D (7 bases). This CDR3 has 14 residues. V dropped 6 bases and J dropped 6 bases, with 16 bases sitting between them. The germline V gene has CDR1 LGHNT and CDR2 FRNRAP. The DNA for the CDR3 is TGTGCTAGTGGCCCTCGGGGGGCAGGGGATACGCAGTATTTT. This sequence encodes CASGPRGAGDTQYF. Drawing the rest from reference TRBV12-5 and TRBJ2-3, the complete variable domain is DARVTQTPRHKVTEMGQEVTMRCQPILGHNTVFWYRQTMMQGLELLAYFRNRAPLDDSGMPKDRFSAEMPDATLATLKIQPSEPRDSAVYFCASGPRGAGDTQYFGPGTRLTVL.

This sequence joins TRBV5-1 and TRBJ2-7, with 7 bases fitting TRBD1. CDR1 SGHRS and CDR2 YFSETQ come from the germline V gene. V gave up 4 bases and J gave up 6 bases; unmatched junction bases: 22. This CDR3 contains 18 residues. The CDR3 region has the DNA TGCGCCAGCAGCCAGGTCGGCAGGGGGTCATCACTGGGGGCCGAGCAGTACTTC. Translated, it gives CASSQVGRGSSLGAEQYF. The full variable domain, its missing parts supplied by reference TRBV5-1 and TRBJ2-7, is KAGVTQTPRYLIKTRGQQVTLSCSPISGHRSVSWYQQTPGQGLQFLFEYFSETQRNKGNFPGRFSGRQFSNSRSEMNVSTLELGDSALYLCASSQVGRGSSLGAEQYFGPGTRLTVT.

The rearrangement links TRBV3-1 to TRBJ2-1; 7 bases agree with TRBD2. CDR1 is LGHDT and CDR2 is YNNKEL in the germline V gene (reference sequence). Germline trimming cut 0 bases from V and 0 bases from J; bases unmatched to any gene: 2. The CDR3 runs to 16 residues. The CDR3 sequence is CASSQEGGSSYNEQFF. DNA for the CDR3: TGTGCCAGCAGCCAAGAAGGCGGGAGCTCCTACAATGAGCAGTTCTTC.

The chain links TRBV5-4 to TRBJ2-7; TRBD1 matches at 7 bases. Germline V gene data show CDR1 as SGHNT and CDR2 as YYREEE (reference sequence). Trimming cost V 4 bases and J 2 bases; bases outside gene matches: 9. The CDR3 totals 15 residues. CDR3 sequence (DNA): TGTGCCAGCAGCGTCGGGACAGCTCCAGCCTACGAGCAGTACTTC. It codes for CASSVGTAPAYEQYF.

V gene TRBV7-8 combines with J gene TRBJ2-7, with D tentatively TRBD2 (5 bases). The CDR3 covers 13 residues. Germline lookup yields CDR1 SGHVS and CDR2 FQNEAQ. With 2 bases removed from V and 7 bases from J, the gap between germline ends came to 12 bases. CDR3 DNA: TGTGCCAGCAGCTTATGGAGGCAGGTTGAGCAGTACTTC. Translating gives CASSLWRQVEQYF.

This clonotype was recorded a few times. The chain combines TRBV20-1 with TRBJ2-5, with 7 bases fitting TRBD1. Germline CDR1 and CDR2: DFQATT and SNEGSKA (reference sequence). This CDR3 region has 12 residues. V trimming: 6 bases; J trimming: 10 bases; junction bases outside the gene matches: 11. The chain's CDR3 is CSAGTAQRSQYF. The CDR3 nucleotides are TGCAGTGCGGGGACAGCCCAAAGGAGCCAGTACTTC.

This chain uses TRBV18 with TRBJ2-5; D is unresolved. Trimming removed 0 bases at V and 1 base at J, with 9 bases between. There are 15 residues in the CDR3. From germline, CDR1 is KGHSH and CDR2 LQKENI. The chain's CDR3 is CASSPPTPLQETQYF. CDR3 nucleotides: TGTGCCAGCTCACCACCGACTCCGCTCCAAGAGACCCAGTACTTC.